These 19 T cell receptor beta chains originate from one sample sequenced in a study of cytomegalovirus exposure and HLA in healthy donors. PCR involved 60 Vbeta and 13 Jbeta primers. Produced via immunoSEQ multiplex PCR; TCRdb's table is partial and in-frame only. Among more than 85,000 clones listed, about four fifths were seen once. Sequencing was carried out using PBMCs. The receptors stem from a man aged 30 to 45 in good health and CMV-seronegative.

This clone turned up a few times. The chain recombines TRBV28 with TRBJ2-3; D is unclear. V shed 4 bases and J shed 9 bases, with 11 bases lying between them. From germline, CDR1 is MDHEN and CDR2 SYDVKM. The CDR3 is 12 residues long. The CDR3 is CASSWAISTQYF. DNA for the CDR3: TGTGCCAGCAGTTGGGCGATCTCGACGCAGTATTTT.

This clone is a singleton in its sample. The genes are TRBV5-1 and TRBJ1-3; no reliable D call. V was shortened by 0 bases and J by 0 bases, with 10 bases between the two germline ends. The CDR3 sequence is 16 residues long. Germline V gene sequence: CDR1 SGHRS, CDR2 YFSETQ. DNA for the CDR3: TGCGCCAGCAGCTTGGCCCCAGGATACTCTGGAAACACCATATATTTT. This translates into CASSLAPGYSGNTIYF. The full variable domain, in which reference TRBV5-1 and TRBJ1-3 provide the parts outside the CDR3, is KAGVTQTPRYLIKTRGQQVTLSCSPISGHRSVSWYQQTPGQGLQFLFEYFSETQRNKGNFPGRFSGRQFSNSRSEMNVSTLELGDSALYLCASSLAPGYSGNTIYFGEGSWLTVV.

Only one count was recorded for this clone. The chain has TRBV28 and TRBJ1-1; a possible D gene is TRBD1 (6 bases). The germline V gene encodes CDR1 MDHEN and CDR2 SYDVKM. Trimming stripped 4 bases from V and 6 bases from J, with 9 bases between. The CDR3 extends over 12 amino acids. This chain's CDR3 is CASSWRQAEAFF. The CDR3 DNA sequence: TGTGCCAGCAGTTGGAGACAGGCTGAAGCTTTCTTT. Full variable domain (rest looked up from reference TRBV28 and TRBJ1-1): DVKVTQSSRYLVKRTGEKVFLECVQDMDHENMFWYRQDPGLGLRLIYFSYDVKMKEKGDIPEGYSVSREKKERFSLILESASTNQTSMYLCASSWRQAEAFFGQGTRLTVV.

This sequence joins TRBV10-3 and TRBJ1-5, with D possibly TRBD1 on 5 matching bases. This CDR3 is 15 amino acids long. The V gene's germline CDR1 is ENHRY and CDR2 SYGVKD. V dropped 0 bases and J dropped 5 bases, with 11 bases sitting between them. This CDR3 is CAISESLAGHQPQHF. As DNA, the CDR3 is TGTGCCATCAGTGAGTCTTTGGCGGGGCATCAGCCCCAGCATTTT.

The V and J genes are TRBV27 and TRBJ2-7; the match to TRBD2 covers 8 bases. This CDR3 is 16 amino acids long. Germline CDR1 reads MNHEY; CDR2 reads SMNVEV (reference sequence). Trimming removed 4 bases from V and 3 bases from J; junction bases left unmatched: 11. The CDR3: CASSYPLAGGIYEQYF. The CDR3 DNA reads TGTGCCAGCAGTTATCCGCTCGCGGGAGGCATCTACGAGCAGTACTTC.

CDR3 in DNA: TGTGCCAGCAGTCCCAGGGAGGGCCCTCTCTCTGGAAACACCATATATTTT. Protein product: CASSPREGPLSGNTIYF. The chain has TRBV27 and TRBJ1-3, with TRBD1 as a possible D gene (5 bases). V was pared by 5 bases and J by 0 bases, with 17 bases between. The CDR3 runs to 17 residues. CDR1 MNHEY and CDR2 SMNVEV come from the germline V gene (reference sequence).

This clone was recorded only once. This chain connects TRBV5-6 to TRBJ2-3; no clear D gene. This CDR3 is 14 amino acids long. The ends were cut back, 2 bases at V and 4 bases at J, with 11 bases in the middle. Germline loops: CDR1 SGHDT, CDR2 YYEEEE. This CDR3 is CASSLVAGADTQYF. CDR3 sequence (DNA): TGTGCCAGCAGCTTAGTGGCAGGCGCAGATACGCAGTATTTT.

A remark on this clone: Other DNA sequences in the same sample also yield this CDR3. The V and J genes are TRBV4-3 and TRBJ2-7; 11 nucleotides line up with TRBD1. The V segment lost 4 bases and the J segment 2 bases; nucleotides outside the gene matches: 1. The CDR3 runs 14 residues. The germline V gene has CDR1 LGHNA and CDR2 YSLEER. CDR3: CASSPGQGAYEQYF. For the CDR3, the DNA is TGCGCCAGCAGCCCGGGACAGGGGGCCTACGAGCAGTACTTC.

This chain connects TRBV11-2 to TRBJ1-1; 7 nucleotides agree with TRBD1. V lost 5 bases and J lost 1; bases outside the gene matches: 7. Germline CDR1 is SGHAT and CDR2 is FQNNGV. This CDR3 contains 15 residues. The CDR3 DNA sequence: TGTGCCAGCAGCCCCTCCGGGACAGCGAACACTGAAGCTTTCTTT. It encodes CASSPSGTANTEAFF.

V is TRBV7-6 and J is TRBJ2-2, with 7 nucleotides matching TRBD2. The CDR3 consists of 15 residues. With 1 base clipped from V and 5 bases from J, the junction kept 4 bases outside the gene matches. Per the germline V gene, CDR1 is SGHVS and CDR2 is FNYEAQ. The CDR3 sequence is CASSLGLAWTGELFF. CDR3 nucleotides: TGTGCCAGCAGCTTAGGACTAGCCTGGACCGGGGAGCTGTTTTTT.

In the case of this clone: The same CDR3 can be traced to other DNA sequences in this sample. The chain uses TRBV9 and TRBJ2-1; 7 bases agree with TRBD2. The V gene's germline CDR1 is SGDLS and CDR2 YYNGEE. The CDR3 runs 15 residues. V shed 0 bases and J 1 base; nucleotides not matched to a gene: 1. The CDR3 DNA is TGTGCCAGCAGCGTAGCCGGGGGGTCCTACAATGAGCAGTTCTTC. The encoded protein is CASSVAGGSYNEQFF. The variable domain in full, completed from reference TRBV9 and TRBJ2-1, reads DSGVTQTPKHLITATGQRVTLRCSPRSGDLSVYWYQQSLDQGLQFLIQYYNGEERAKGNILERFSAQQFPDLHSELNLSSLELGDSALYFCASSVAGGSYNEQFFGPGTRLTVL.

The chain is built from TRBV10-2 and TRBJ2-3; 7 positions match TRBD2. Germline CDR1 WSHSY, CDR2 SAAADI. V was clipped by 0 bases and J by 2 bases; unmatched bases: 5. The CDR3 consists of 16 residues. The CDR3 here is CASSESGRGLTDTQYF. The CDR3 bases are TGCGCCAGCAGTGAGTCAGGGAGGGGACTCACAGATACGCAGTATTTT.

This clone has a handful of counts. The chain carries TRBV19 and TRBJ2-6; a possible D gene is TRBD2 (7 bases). Trimming stripped 3 bases from V and 7 bases from J, with 19 bases between. This CDR3 region has 17 residues. Germline V gene data show CDR1 as LNHDA and CDR2 as SQIVND (reference sequence). CDR3 residues: CASSILRGGPAANVLTF. In nucleotides, the CDR3 is TGTGCCAGTAGTATCCTTAGGGGGGGACCGGCTGCCAACGTCCTGACTTTC.

This sequence joins TRBV7-7 and TRBJ2-2; D is ambiguous. The length of the CDR3 is 14 residues. Germline CDR1 and CDR2: SSHAT and FNYEAQ (reference sequence). V shed 4 bases and J shed 6 bases, with 12 bases lying between them. For the CDR3, the DNA is TGTGCCAGCAGCTCGGCAGGTGATCCCGGGGAGCTGTTTTTT. This codes for CASSSAGDPGELFF.

This clone appeared a single time. The chain employs TRBV29-1 and TRBJ2-1; 9 bases are shared with TRBD1. From germline, CDR1 is SQVTM and CDR2 ANQGSEA. Losses at the gene ends were 6 bases for V and 3 bases for J; bases not matched to a gene: 6. This CDR3 contains 14 residues. The CDR3, as DNA: TGCAGCGTGGCGGGACAGGGTCTCTACAATGAGCAGTTCTTC. Translating gives CSVAGQGLYNEQFF.

This chain links TRBV5-1 with TRBJ2-1; possibly TRBD2 for D (5 bases). Trimming took off 6 bases at V and 6 bases at J, with 16 bases between the two ends. The CDR3 consists of 14 residues. Per germline, CDR1 SGHRS and CDR2 YFSETQ. The CDR3 sequence is CASNHPGSSNEQFF. CDR3 nucleotide sequence: TGCGCCAGCAACCACCCTGGGAGCTCCAATGAGCAGTTCTTC.

The chain employs TRBV7-2 and TRBJ2-1, with 10 nucleotides matching TRBD2. CDR3 length: 13 amino acids. The V gene end was trimmed by 5 bases and the J gene end by 15 bases; junction bases not matched to a gene: 10. Per the germline V gene, CDR1 is SGHTA and CDR2 is FQGNSA. CDR3 residues: CASSASGGEVMFF. The CDR3 region has the DNA TGTGCCAGCAGCGCTAGCGGGGGAGAGGTGATGTTCTTC.

J is TRBJ2-7 and V is TRBV5-1; D is perhaps TRBD1 (5 bases). This CDR3 spans 15 amino acids. Germline assignment: CDR1 SGHRS and CDR2 YFSETQ. Trimming took off 0 bases at V and 2 bases at J, with 12 bases between the two ends. The CDR3 here is CASSLEKGWTYEQYF. In DNA form, the CDR3 reads TGCGCCAGCAGCTTGGAGAAGGGGTGGACCTACGAGCAGTACTTC.

The chain recombines TRBV18 with TRBJ2-7; 8 nucleotides match TRBD1. J gave up 3 bases and V 0 bases, and 7 bases lay outside the gene matches. There are 16 residues in the CDR3. Germline V CDR1 and CDR2: KGHSH, LQKENI. In nucleotides, the CDR3 is TGTGCCAGCTCACCACCCGGGACAGGAATCGACTACGAGCAGTACTTC. Its translation: CASSPPGTGIDYEQYF.